This is a list of T cell receptor beta chains from one sample in a study of control samples from healthy donors and cancer patients. Produced via immunoSEQ multiplex PCR; TCRdb's table is partial and in-frame only. The sample yields 100,000 to 150,000 clones, around nine tenths seen once. Sequenced material: blood. These receptors all come from a middle-aged man in good health. The CDR3 runs from the conserved cysteine through the conserved F or W. A D gene is named only where the DNA matches it firmly. Size tells how often a clone was seen (once, few, many) or the class of an expanded clone, and some rows leave it out.

j_call: TRBJ2-2; clone_size: .; d_call: TRBD2; v_call: TRBV6-2/TRBV6-3; cdr3_nt: TGTGCCAGCAGTCCCCTCGGCGGGGGGGCCACCGGGGAGCTGTTTTTT; cdr3_aa: CASSPLGGGATGELFF
j_call: TRBJ1-2; clone_size: .; d_call: TRBD1; v_call: TRBV3-1/TRBV3-2; cdr3_nt: TGTGCCAGCAGCCTAGCGACAGGGACCTATGGCTACACCTTC; cdr3_aa: CASSLATGTYGYTF
j_call: TRBJ1-3; clone_size: .; d_call: .; v_call: TRBV28; cdr3_nt: TGTGCCAGCAGTTTGATCGGGGGTTTGAACACCATATATTTT; cdr3_aa: CASSLIGGLNTIYF
j_call: TRBJ2-7; clone_size: once; d_call: .; v_call: TRBV12-3/TRBV12-4; cdr3_nt: TGTGCCAGCAGTTTGAAGGGATTCCCCGAGCAGTACTTC; cdr3_aa: CASSLKGFPEQYF
j_call: TRBJ2-7; clone_size: .; d_call: .; v_call: TRBV12-3/TRBV12-4; cdr3_nt: TGTGCCAGCAGCTCACAGTTGGCATACGAGCAGTACTTC; cdr3_aa: CASSSQLAYEQYF
j_call: TRBJ1-5; clone_size: .; d_call: .; v_call: TRBV4-1; cdr3_nt: TGCGCCAGCAGCCAATTCAGTGACAGATATCAGCCCCAGCATTTT; cdr3_aa: CASSQFSDRYQPQHF
j_call: TRBJ1-1; clone_size: .; d_call: TRBD1; v_call: TRBV6-6; cdr3_nt: TGTGCCAGCAGTTCCGGGACAGTCACTGAAGCTTTCTTT; cdr3_aa: CASSSGTVTEAFF
j_call: TRBJ1-1; clone_size: .; d_call: .; v_call: TRBV6-2/TRBV6-3; cdr3_nt: TGTGCCAGCAGTTACATAAGGAGGAGCACTGAAGCTTTCTTT; cdr3_aa: CASSYIRRSTEAFF
j_call: TRBJ1-5; clone_size: .; d_call: .; v_call: TRBV6-5; cdr3_nt: TGTGCCACCCGCGGGCCCGCCAATCAGCCCCAGCATTTT; cdr3_aa: CATRGPANQPQHF
j_call: TRBJ2-5; clone_size: .; d_call: TRBD2; v_call: TRBV2; cdr3_nt: TGTGCCAGCAGTGAGATAGCGGGGGGCAAAGAGACCCAGTACTTC; cdr3_aa: CASSEIAGGKETQYF
j_call: TRBJ1-3; clone_size: .; d_call: .; v_call: TRBV18; cdr3_nt: TGTGCCAGCTCACCAGCTGCATCGAGCTCTGGAAACACCATATATTTT; cdr3_aa: CASSPAASSSGNTIYF
j_call: TRBJ1-2; clone_size: .; d_call: .; v_call: TRBV6-5; cdr3_nt: TGTGCCAGCAGTCTAGACGGAGCTAACTATGGCTACACCTTC; cdr3_aa: CASSLDGANYGYTF
j_call: TRBJ2-5; clone_size: .; d_call: .; v_call: TRBV18; cdr3_nt: TGTGCCAGCTCACCGTCAACAGCGCTTCAAGAGACCCAGTACTTC; cdr3_aa: CASSPSTALQETQYF
j_call: TRBJ1-2; clone_size: .; d_call: .; v_call: TRBV25-1; cdr3_nt: TGTGCCAGCAGCCGGCAGCCGGAGATCTATGGCTACACCTTC; cdr3_aa: CASSRQPEIYGYTF
j_call: TRBJ1-1; clone_size: .; d_call: .; v_call: TRBV7-2; cdr3_nt: TGTGCCAGCAGCTTAGCACAGGAGTACACTGAAGCTTTCTTT; cdr3_aa: CASSLAQEYTEAFF
j_call: TRBJ2-3; clone_size: .; d_call: .; v_call: TRBV7-2; cdr3_nt: TGTGCCAGCAGCTTAAGGGAGCACCGGGACCCAGATACGCAGTATTTT; cdr3_aa: CASSLREHRDPDTQYF
j_call: TRBJ2-5; clone_size: .; d_call: .; v_call: TRBV7-3; cdr3_nt: TGTGCCAGCAGCTTAGGTCCGGGTGTAGAGACCCAGTACTTC; cdr3_aa: CASSLGPGVETQYF
j_call: TRBJ1-5; clone_size: .; d_call: .; v_call: TRBV28; cdr3_nt: TGTGCCAGCAGTTCGTCTGGACAGTACAATCAGCCCCAGCATTTT; cdr3_aa: CASSSSGQYNQPQHF
j_call: TRBJ1-6; clone_size: .; d_call: .; v_call: TRBV5-4; cdr3_nt: TGTGCCAGCAGCCTGGCTATCCCGAGTTCACCCCTCCACTTT; cdr3_aa: CASSLAIPSSPLHF
j_call: TRBJ1-1; clone_size: .; d_call: TRBD1; v_call: TRBV7-9; cdr3_nt: TGTGCCAGCAGCACAGGGGGTACAGGGGAGACTGAAGCTTTCTTT; cdr3_aa: CASSTGGTGETEAFF
j_call: TRBJ2-7; clone_size: .; d_call: .; v_call: TRBV5-1; cdr3_nt: TGCGCCAGCACGCAGGGTGAGGGCGAGCAGTACTTC; cdr3_aa: CASTQGEGEQYF
j_call: TRBJ2-5; clone_size: .; d_call: .; v_call: TRBV15; cdr3_nt: TGTGCCACCAGCAGAGTTGCAGGGAATGGGGAGACCCAGTACTTC; cdr3_aa: CATSRVAGNGETQYF
j_call: TRBJ1-4; clone_size: .; d_call: .; v_call: TRBV9; cdr3_nt: TGTGCCAGCAGCTCCGGGATAGGAGGCGAAAAACTGTTTTTT; cdr3_aa: CASSSGIGGEKLFF
j_call: TRBJ2-6; clone_size: once; d_call: TRBD1; v_call: TRBV29-1; cdr3_nt: TGCAGCGTAGGACAGGACTCTGGGGCCAACGTCCTGACTTTC; cdr3_aa: CSVGQDSGANVLTF
j_call: TRBJ1-3; clone_size: .; d_call: .; v_call: TRBV7-9; cdr3_nt: TGTGCCAGCAGCCCGGGAGCGGGAAACACCATATATTTT; cdr3_aa: CASSPGAGNTIYF
j_call: TRBJ2-1; clone_size: .; d_call: TRBD1; v_call: TRBV30; cdr3_nt: TGTGCCTGGAGTGTGGGACAGGGTTTGTATGAGCAGTTCTTC; cdr3_aa: CAWSVGQGLYEQFF
j_call: TRBJ2-2; clone_size: .; d_call: TRBD2; v_call: TRBV11-2; cdr3_nt: TGTGCCAGCAGCTTAGTGGCTGCGCTAGCGGAGAACACCGGGGAGCTGTTTTTT; cdr3_aa: CASSLVAALAENTGELFF
j_call: TRBJ1-2; clone_size: .; d_call: .; v_call: TRBV18; cdr3_nt: TGTGCCAGCTCACCCATAAACAGCTATGGCTACACCTTC; cdr3_aa: CASSPINSYGYTF
j_call: TRBJ2-7; clone_size: .; d_call: TRBD2; v_call: TRBV5-1; cdr3_nt: TGCGCCAGCAGCCCGGGACCCGGGGGGAGGTCCTACGAGCAGTACTTC; cdr3_aa: CASSPGPGGRSYEQYF
j_call: TRBJ2-1; clone_size: few; d_call: TRBD2; v_call: TRBV6-5; cdr3_nt: TGTGCCAGCAGTTTCGAGGGACTAGCAGGGAATGAGCAGTTCTTC; cdr3_aa: CASSFEGLAGNEQFF
j_call: TRBJ1-1; clone_size: .; d_call: .; v_call: TRBV29-1; cdr3_nt: TGCAGCGTTGAATTTTTGGGAGGGATAAACACTGAAGCTTTCTTT; cdr3_aa: CSVEFLGGINTEAFF
j_call: TRBJ2-7; clone_size: .; d_call: .; v_call: TRBV3-1/TRBV3-2; cdr3_nt: TGTGCCAGCAGCCAAGGGCGGGACTTCTCCGTGCAGTACTTC; cdr3_aa: CASSQGRDFSVQYF
j_call: TRBJ1-2; clone_size: .; d_call: .; v_call: TRBV12-3/TRBV12-4; cdr3_nt: TGTGCCAGCTCCCCGGGGGCGAAAGGCTACACCTTC; cdr3_aa: CASSPGAKGYTF
j_call: TRBJ2-7; clone_size: .; d_call: .; v_call: TRBV12-3/TRBV12-4; cdr3_nt: TGTGCCAGCAGTTTGAGTAAAGTCGGGCAGTACTTC; cdr3_aa: CASSLSKVGQYF
j_call: TRBJ1-1; clone_size: once; d_call: .; v_call: TRBV5-4; cdr3_nt: TGTGCCAGCAGCTTGGCCAACGGGTACACTGAAGCTTTCTTT; cdr3_aa: CASSLANGYTEAFF
j_call: TRBJ1-3; clone_size: .; d_call: TRBD1; v_call: TRBV6-2/TRBV6-3; cdr3_nt: TGTGCCAGCAGTTACGGAAGGGGGCGACGTGGAAACACCATATATTTT; cdr3_aa: CASSYGRGRRGNTIYF
j_call: TRBJ2-7; clone_size: .; d_call: .; v_call: TRBV5-4; cdr3_nt: TGTGCCACCAAAACAGGGTCCGGGGACTACGAGCAGTACTTC; cdr3_aa: CATKTGSGDYEQYF
j_call: TRBJ1-2; clone_size: .; d_call: TRBD1; v_call: TRBV19; cdr3_nt: TGTGCCAGTAGTATACCTGGGCAGGGGGTTAGGTATGGCTACACCTTC; cdr3_aa: CASSIPGQGVRYGYTF
j_call: TRBJ1-2; clone_size: .; d_call: .; v_call: TRBV27; cdr3_nt: TGTGCCAGCAGTTTAGGGGTTACGAACTATGGCTACACCTTC; cdr3_aa: CASSLGVTNYGYTF
j_call: TRBJ2-1; clone_size: .; d_call: .; v_call: TRBV14; cdr3_nt: TGTGCCAGCAGCCAAGATCGTCGAAACGAGCAGTTCTTC; cdr3_aa: CASSQDRRNEQFF
j_call: TRBJ1-4; clone_size: once; d_call: .; v_call: TRBV6-7; cdr3_nt: TGTGCCAGCAGTTACTTTTCCGCAAAACTGTTTTTT; cdr3_aa: CASSYFSAKLFF
j_call: TRBJ1-4; clone_size: .; d_call: .; v_call: TRBV6-5; cdr3_nt: TGTGCCAGCAGTTCCCAGACAGGACTAAGTGAAAAACTGTTTTTT; cdr3_aa: CASSSQTGLSEKLFF
j_call: TRBJ2-2; clone_size: once; d_call: TRBD2; v_call: TRBV3-1/TRBV3-2; cdr3_nt: TGTGCCAGCAGGAAACGGGCTAGCGGGGACACCGGGGAGCTGTTTTTT; cdr3_aa: CASRKRASGDTGELFF
j_call: TRBJ2-2; clone_size: .; d_call: .; v_call: TRBV3-1/TRBV3-2; cdr3_nt: TGTGCCAGCAGTCGATATAATGGGGGTATAACGACCGGGGAGCTGTTTTTT; cdr3_aa: CASSRYNGGITTGELFF
j_call: TRBJ2-6; clone_size: .; d_call: .; v_call: TRBV10-1; cdr3_nt: TGCGCCAGCAGTGGTGTACAGCGCCTAAGCTCTGGGGCCAACGTCCTGACTTTC; cdr3_aa: CASSGVQRLSSGANVLTF
j_call: TRBJ1-2; clone_size: once; d_call: .; v_call: TRBV18; cdr3_nt: TGTGCCAGCTCCCCCCTGGGGGGTTTAGGCTACACCTTC; cdr3_aa: CASSPLGGLGYTF
j_call: TRBJ2-1; clone_size: .; d_call: .; v_call: TRBV27; cdr3_nt: TGTGCCAGCAGTTTAAGGTTGGGGGCCTTGGACAATGAGCAGTTCTTC; cdr3_aa: CASSLRLGALDNEQFF
j_call: TRBJ1-2; clone_size: .; d_call: .; v_call: TRBV6-5; cdr3_nt: TGTGCCAGCAGTCAGGGACGCGGCTACACCTTC; cdr3_aa: CASSQGRGYTF
j_call: TRBJ2-5; clone_size: once; d_call: TRBD1; v_call: TRBV6-5; cdr3_nt: TGTGCCAGCAGGGACAGGGGGCTTTCAGAGACCCAGTACTTC; cdr3_aa: CASRDRGLSETQYF
j_call: TRBJ2-5; clone_size: .; d_call: .; v_call: TRBV7-2; cdr3_nt: TGTGCCAGCAGTCGGGCGGAGACCCAGTACTTC; cdr3_aa: CASSRAETQYF
j_call: TRBJ2-2; clone_size: once; d_call: TRBD2; v_call: TRBV6-6; cdr3_nt: TGTGCCAGCAGTTTCACTAGCGTGATCACCGGGGAGCTGTTTTTT; cdr3_aa: CASSFTSVITGELFF
j_call: TRBJ1-2; clone_size: .; d_call: TRBD1; v_call: TRBV6-6; cdr3_nt: TGTGCCAGCAGTGGACGAGGACAGGGTGATTATGGCTACACCTTC; cdr3_aa: CASSGRGQGDYGYTF
j_call: TRBJ1-6; clone_size: .; d_call: .; v_call: TRBV14; cdr3_nt: TGTGCCAGCAGCCAAGACAGGGCGAGGTCACCCCTCCACTTT; cdr3_aa: CASSQDRARSPLHF
j_call: TRBJ2-6; clone_size: .; d_call: .; v_call: TRBV4-1; cdr3_nt: TGCGCCAGCAGCCAAGAAAGTTTGGCTGGCTCTGGGGCCAACGTCCTGACTTTC; cdr3_aa: CASSQESLAGSGANVLTF
j_call: TRBJ1-2; clone_size: once; d_call: .; v_call: TRBV30; cdr3_nt: TGTGCCTCCTCCGGGGGCGGGGGCTATGGCTACACCTTC; cdr3_aa: CASSGGGGYGYTF
j_call: TRBJ2-5; clone_size: .; d_call: TRBD2; v_call: TRBV5-1; cdr3_nt: TGCGCCAGCAGGGGCGAGCGGGGGCCAGAGACCCAGTACTTC; cdr3_aa: CASRGERGPETQYF
j_call: TRBJ1-3; clone_size: .; d_call: .; v_call: TRBV9; cdr3_nt: TGTGCCAGCAGCACGCCCGATGGCACCATATATTTT; cdr3_aa: CASSTPDGTIYF
j_call: TRBJ2-2; clone_size: .; d_call: TRBD2; v_call: TRBV9; cdr3_nt: TGTGCCAGCAGCGTAGTAGCGGGGGGCCCCGGGGAGCTGTTTTTT; cdr3_aa: CASSVVAGGPGELFF
j_call: TRBJ2-1; clone_size: .; d_call: .; v_call: TRBV12-3/TRBV12-4; cdr3_nt: TGTGCCAGCAGTATCTCTGGATACAATGAGCAGTTCTTC; cdr3_aa: CASSISGYNEQFF